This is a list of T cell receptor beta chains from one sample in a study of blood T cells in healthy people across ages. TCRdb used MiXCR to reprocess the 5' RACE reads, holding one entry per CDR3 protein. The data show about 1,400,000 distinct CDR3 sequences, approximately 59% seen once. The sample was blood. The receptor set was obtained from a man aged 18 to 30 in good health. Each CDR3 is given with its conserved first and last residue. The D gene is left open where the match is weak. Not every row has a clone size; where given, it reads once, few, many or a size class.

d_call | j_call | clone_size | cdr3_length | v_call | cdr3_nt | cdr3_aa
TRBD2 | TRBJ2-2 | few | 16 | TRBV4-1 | TGCGCCAGCAGCCAATCCGGGACTATCAACACCGGGGAGCTGTTTTTT | CASSQSGTINTGELFF
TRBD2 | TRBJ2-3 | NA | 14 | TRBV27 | TGTGCCACTGCGACTAGCCCTCAGGGTGATACGCAGTATTTT | CATATSPQGDTQYF
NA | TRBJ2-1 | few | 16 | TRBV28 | TGTGCCAGCAGTTTGATTAGCGGACTTTCCTACAATGAGCAGTTCTTC | CASSLISGLSYNEQFF
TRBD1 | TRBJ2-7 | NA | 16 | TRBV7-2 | TGTGCCAGCAGCTTAGTGGGGACAGGGATAGGCGACGAGCAGTACTTC | CASSLVGTGIGDEQYF
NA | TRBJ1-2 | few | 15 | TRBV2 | TGTGCCAGCAGTGAAGGCGGAGGGGCCGGATATGGCTACACCTTC | CASSEGGGAGYGYTF
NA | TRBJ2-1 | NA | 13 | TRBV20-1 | TGCAGTGCTATGGGGACTTCCTACAATGAGCAGTTCTTC | CSAMGTSYNEQFF
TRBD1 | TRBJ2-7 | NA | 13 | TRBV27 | TGTGCCAGCAGTCACGGGACAGACTACGAGCAGTACTTC | CASSHGTDYEQYF
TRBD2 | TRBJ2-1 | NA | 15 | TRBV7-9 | TGTGCCAGCAGCCTTCTGAGCGGGACCTACAATGAGCAGTTCTTC | CASSLLSGTYNEQFF
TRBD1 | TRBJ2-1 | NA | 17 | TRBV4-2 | TGTGCCAGCAGCCAAGAACTGGAAACAGGGGCTCGAGGGGAGCAGTTCTTC | CASSQELETGARGEQFF
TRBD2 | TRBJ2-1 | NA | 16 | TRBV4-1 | TGCGCCAGCAGCCAAACGACTAGCGGGCGTTACAATGAGCAGTTCTTC | CASSQTTSGRYNEQFF
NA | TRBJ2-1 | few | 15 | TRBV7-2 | TGTGCCAGCAGCATAACCGACTCCTTGGCATATGTAAAGTTCTTC | CASSITDSLAYVKFF
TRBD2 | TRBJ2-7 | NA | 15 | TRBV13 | TGTGCCAGCAGCTTAGGGCCGGGAGGGGGGAATGAGCAGTACTTC | CASSLGPGGGNEQYF
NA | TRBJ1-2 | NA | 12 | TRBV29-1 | TGCAGCGTTGCTAAGGAGGGCTGGGGCTACACCTTC | CSVAKEGWGYTF
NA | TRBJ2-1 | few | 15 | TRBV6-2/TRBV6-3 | TGTGCCAGCAGTTACCAGGGACGACCATACAATGAGCAGTTCTTC | CASSYQGRPYNEQFF
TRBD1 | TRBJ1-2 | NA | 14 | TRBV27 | TGTGCCAGCAGTCCGCAGGGGGCGAGAAATGGCTACACCTTC | CASSPQGARNGYTF
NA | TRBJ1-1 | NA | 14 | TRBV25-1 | TGTGCCAGCAGTGGATGGACAGACAACACTGAAGCTTTCTTT | CASSGWTDNTEAFF
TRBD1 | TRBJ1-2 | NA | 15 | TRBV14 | TGTGCCAGCAGCCAAGCCCCGACAGGGGCGCAGGACTACACCTTC | CASSQAPTGAQDYTF
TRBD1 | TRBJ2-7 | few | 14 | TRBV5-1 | TGCGCCAGCAGCTTTCAGGGACAGACTTACGAGCAGTACTTC | CASSFQGQTYEQYF
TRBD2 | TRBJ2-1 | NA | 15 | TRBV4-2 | TGTGCCAGCACCCAGGGAGGGTACCCCTACAATGAGCAGTTCTTC | CASTQGGYPYNEQFF
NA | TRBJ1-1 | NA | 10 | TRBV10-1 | TGCGCCTCCCGGATCACTGAAGCTTTCTTT | CASRITEAFF
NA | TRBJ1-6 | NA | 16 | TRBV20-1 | TGCAGTGCTAAATCTAACCGACCGGAGAAAAATTCACCCCTCCACTTT | CSAKSNRPEKNSPLHF
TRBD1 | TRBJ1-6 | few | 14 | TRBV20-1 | TGCAGTGCTAGAGTCCAGGGGGTAGCAACACCCCTCCACTTT | CSARVQGVATPLHF
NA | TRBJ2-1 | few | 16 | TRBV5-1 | TGCGCCAGCAGCTTGGCATCAGCGCCGAACTACAATGAGCAGTTCTTC | CASSLASAPNYNEQFF
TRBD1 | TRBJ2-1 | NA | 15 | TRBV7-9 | TGTGCCAGCAGCTCCCGGGACAGGGATTCCTATGAGCAGTTCTTC | CASSSRDRDSYEQFF
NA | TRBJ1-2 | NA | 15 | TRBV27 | TGTGCCAGCAGCTTTCCAGGCGGGGAGGTCTATGGCTACACCTTC | CASSFPGGEVYGYTF
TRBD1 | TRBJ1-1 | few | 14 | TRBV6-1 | TGTGCCAGCTCTACAGGGGTCGACTGGGCTGAAGCTTTCTTT | CASSTGVDWAEAFF
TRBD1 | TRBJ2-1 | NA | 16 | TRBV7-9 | TGTGCCAGCAGGGGGGGACAGGGAGCGGGCTACAATGAGCAGTTCTTC | CASRGGQGAGYNEQFF
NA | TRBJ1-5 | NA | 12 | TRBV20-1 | TGCAGTGCTAAGGGCGGCAATCAGCCCCAGCATTTT | CSAKGGNQPQHF
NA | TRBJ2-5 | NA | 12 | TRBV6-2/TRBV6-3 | TGTGCCAGCAGTTACCCAACGGAGACCCAGTACTTC | CASSYPTETQYF
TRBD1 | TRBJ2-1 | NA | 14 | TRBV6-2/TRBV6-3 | TGTGCCAGCAAAGGACAGGGCCTCTACAATGAGCAGTTCTTC | CASKGQGLYNEQFF
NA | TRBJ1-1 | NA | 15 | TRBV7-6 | TGTGCCGGCACCGTAGCTGAGGGACGTAGCCGAGAAGCTTTCTTT | CAGTVAEGRSREAFF
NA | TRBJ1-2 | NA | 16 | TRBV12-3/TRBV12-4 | TGTGCCAGCAGTAGAGGGGGGGACGGATTTCGCGGGGGCTACACCTTC | CASSRGGDGFRGGYTF